These 4 T cell receptor beta chains came from one sample sequenced in a study of T cells in Graves' hyperthyroidism and ophthalmopathy. Amplification of TCR beta CDR3 regions was performed using RNA transcripts as template. The TCR CDR3 was amplified in a first-round RT-PCR using the HTBI primer set. TCRdb re-analysed the multiplex PCR reads in MiXCR, keeping a single row per CDR3 protein. Among over 650,000 distinct CDR3 sequences listed, over 40% were seen once. Sequenced input: peripheral blood or thyroid tissue (not recorded which). The receptor source for this set is an adult man with Graves' disease, either hyperthyroidism or ophthalmopathy (not recorded which).

For this clonotype: A much bigger clone sits one base away, suggesting this may be a read error. The J gene is TRBJ1-1, the V gene TRBV7-9, with D perhaps TRBD1 (6 bases). Trimming left V 3 bases short and J 3 bases short, with 14 bases between. Germline loops: CDR1 SEHNR, CDR2 FQNEAQ (reference sequence). The CDR3 is 15 amino acids. The CDR3 region is CASSFSTDRHTEAFF. CDR3 nucleotides: TGTGCCAGCAGCTTCTCTACCGACAGGCACACTGAAGCTTTCTTT.

The table lists this clonotype with many counts. The genes are TRBV7-3 and TRBJ2-2; TRBD1 aligns across 9 bases. Trimming cost V 5 bases and J 5 bases; bases outside gene matches: 9. The CDR3 covers 16 residues. Germline CDR1 is SGHTA and CDR2 is FQGTGA. The CDR3 sequence is CASSRGTGLDTGELFF. DNA of the CDR3: TGTGCCAGCAGCCGAGGGACAGGGCTTGATACCGGGGAGCTGTTTTTT.

This clonotype was counted many times. The rearrangement uses TRBV29-1 and TRBJ1-2; D is uncertain. The CDR3 is 13 amino acids. The germline gives CDR1 SQVTM, CDR2 ANQGSEA. V gave up 0 bases and J gave up 3 bases, with 8 bases separating them. The CDR3 reads CSVEDEWDYGYTF. Written as DNA, the CDR3 is TGCAGCGTTGAAGATGAGTGGGACTATGGCTACACCTTC.

Regarding this clonotype: A junction boundary mismatches the germline segment, possibly from a read error. The rearrangement joins TRBV29-1 to TRBJ1-2, with D perhaps matching TRBD1 (5 bases). Per the germline V gene, CDR1 is SQVTM and CDR2 is ANQGSEA. The CDR3 is made up of 11 amino acids. Here the CDR3 reads CSGGTEYGYIF. The CDR3 coding sequence is TGTAGCGGCGGGACGGAGTATGGCTACATCTTC.